This T cell receptor beta chain was documented in a study of Graves' ophthalmopathy and Graves' hyperthyroidism. RNA transcripts yielded amplified TCR beta CDR3 regions. Investigators did first-round RT-PCR with HTBI primers, then second-round multiplex PCR. TCRdb re-derived calls from the multiplex PCR reads in MiXCR, one entry per CDR3 protein. Of 150,000 or so distinct CDR3 sequences in the sample, approximately 40% were seen once. Uncontrolled infections, other autoimmune diseases, pregnancy or lactation barred patients from enrollment. This clonotype was found many times. V lost 4 bases to trimming and J lost 0 bases, with 12 bases between them. The CDR3 contains 15 residues. Germline V lookup: CDR1 MGHRA, CDR2 YSYEKL.

This rearrangement joins TRBV4-1 to TRBJ1-1, with D uncertain. Input material: peripheral blood. The receptor was derived from a man aged 25 to 45 with Graves' ophthalmopathy. The CDR3 sequence is CASSRGNGLNTEAFF. The DNA of the CDR3 is TGCGCCAGCAGCCGAGGTAACGGACTGAACACTGAAGCTTTCTTT.